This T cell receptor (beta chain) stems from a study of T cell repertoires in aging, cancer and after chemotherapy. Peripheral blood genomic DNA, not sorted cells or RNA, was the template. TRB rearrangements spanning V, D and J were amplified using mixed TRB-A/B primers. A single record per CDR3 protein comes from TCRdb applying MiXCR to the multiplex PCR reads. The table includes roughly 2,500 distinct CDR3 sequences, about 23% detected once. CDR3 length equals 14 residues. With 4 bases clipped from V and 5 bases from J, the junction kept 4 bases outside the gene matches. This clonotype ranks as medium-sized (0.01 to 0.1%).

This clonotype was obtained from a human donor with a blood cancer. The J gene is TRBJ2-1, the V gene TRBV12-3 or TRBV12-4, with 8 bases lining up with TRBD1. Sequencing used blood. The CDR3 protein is CASSWTGLDNEQFF. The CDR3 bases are TGTGCCAGCAGTTGGACAGGGTTGGACAATGAGCAGTTCTTC.